Listed below are T cell receptor beta chains from one sample, sequenced in a study of blood T cell repertoires in COVID-19. Profiled with immunoSEQ multiplex PCR; TCRdb holds only in-frame clones, not every one. The table lists about 92,000 clones, about 70% of them singletons. Sequencing was carried out using peripheral blood. These receptors were taken from a woman aged 55-75 years in a cohort sampled during active or convalescent COVID-19. The CDR3 runs from the conserved cysteine through the conserved F or W. A D gene is named only where the DNA matches it firmly. Rows give clone size only sometimes, using once, few, many, or a class for an expanded clone.

clone_size: once; v_call: TRBV29-1; d_call: TRBD1; j_call: TRBJ2-5; cdr3_length: 16; cdr3_aa: CSVGGRGTGGDETQYF; cdr3_nt: TGCAGCGTCGGTGGGCGGGGGACAGGGGGCGATGAGACCCAGTACTTC
clone_size: .; v_call: TRBV7-2; d_call: TRBD2; j_call: TRBJ2-1; cdr3_length: 14; cdr3_aa: CASSLGLANNEQFF; cdr3_nt: TGTGCCAGCAGCTTAGGACTAGCTAACAATGAGCAGTTCTTC
clone_size: .; v_call: TRBV18; d_call: TRBD1; j_call: TRBJ2-2; cdr3_length: 15; cdr3_aa: CASSQGQTNTGELFF; cdr3_nt: TGTGCCAGCTCACAGGGACAGACGAACACCGGGGAGCTGTTTTTT
clone_size: .; v_call: TRBV18; d_call: TRBD1; j_call: TRBJ1-4; cdr3_length: 12; cdr3_aa: CASSLYGQELFF; cdr3_nt: TGTGCCAGCTCACTCTATGGACAGGAACTGTTTTTT
clone_size: few; v_call: TRBV7-3; d_call: TRBD2; j_call: TRBJ2-1; cdr3_length: 17; cdr3_aa: CASSLGPITSGAYEQFF; cdr3_nt: TGTGCCAGCAGCTTGGGACCCATAACAAGCGGGGCTTATGAGCAGTTCTTC
clone_size: once; v_call: TRBV5-1; d_call: .; j_call: TRBJ2-5; cdr3_length: 14; cdr3_aa: CASSLLSSQETQYF; cdr3_nt: TGCGCCAGCAGCTTGTTGTCGTCTCAAGAGACCCAGTACTTC
clone_size: .; v_call: TRBV5-4; d_call: .; j_call: TRBJ1-2; cdr3_length: 18; cdr3_aa: CASSPWSGGDLSDYGYTF; cdr3_nt: TGTGCCAGCAGCCCGTGGAGCGGTGGGGATCTTTCGGACTATGGCTACACCTTC
clone_size: .; v_call: TRBV7-9; d_call: .; j_call: TRBJ2-2; cdr3_length: 15; cdr3_aa: CASSARLGDTGELFF; cdr3_nt: TGTGCCAGCAGCGCCCGACTAGGAGACACCGGGGAGCTGTTTTTT
clone_size: once; v_call: TRBV6-6; d_call: TRBD1; j_call: TRBJ1-1; cdr3_length: 14; cdr3_aa: CASSYSTGFTEAFF; cdr3_nt: TGTGCCAGCAGTTACTCGACAGGGTTCACTGAAGCTTTCTTT
clone_size: .; v_call: TRBV7-9; d_call: .; j_call: TRBJ2-7; cdr3_length: 15; cdr3_aa: CASSKKGLISYEQYF; cdr3_nt: TGTGCCAGCAGCAAAAAAGGACTAATCTCCTACGAGCAGTACTTC
clone_size: once; v_call: TRBV27; d_call: .; j_call: TRBJ2-5; cdr3_length: 14; cdr3_aa: CASSFLLDRETQYF; cdr3_nt: TGTGCCAGCAGTTTCCTCCTAGATCGAGAGACCCAGTACTTC
clone_size: .; v_call: TRBV7-9; d_call: TRBD1; j_call: TRBJ1-5; cdr3_length: 16; cdr3_aa: CASSLGAGGLYQPQHF; cdr3_nt: TGTGCCAGCAGCTTAGGGGCAGGGGGCCTGTATCAGCCCCAGCATTTT
clone_size: once; v_call: TRBV5-1; d_call: TRBD2; j_call: TRBJ2-5; cdr3_length: 15; cdr3_aa: CASSLTAGGQETQYF; cdr3_nt: TGCGCCAGCAGCTTGACTGCGGGGGGACAAGAGACCCAGTACTTC
clone_size: .; v_call: TRBV19; d_call: TRBD1; j_call: TRBJ2-1; cdr3_length: 15; cdr3_aa: CASSRQGAPYNEQFF; cdr3_nt: TGTGCCAGTAGTAGACAGGGGGCCCCCTACAATGAGCAGTTCTTC
clone_size: .; v_call: TRBV27; d_call: .; j_call: TRBJ1-6; cdr3_length: 12; cdr3_aa: CASSFSGSPLHF; cdr3_nt: TGTGCCAGCAGTTTTAGCGGTTCACCCCTCCACTTT